This T cell receptor (beta chain) derives from a study of blood T cell repertoires in COVID-19. Trimming removed 6 bases at V and 4 bases at J, with 13 bases between. The CDR3 consists of 13 residues. Germline CDR1 and CDR2: SGHTS and YDEGEE. The data were produced by immunoSEQ multiplex PCR, yet TCRdb's version contains in-frame clones alone and is incomplete. The sample has approximately 270,000 clones; approximately 84% are singletons. The source material was peripheral blood. The genes are TRBV5-8 and TRBJ1-2, with D possibly being TRBD1 (6 bases). The receptor was derived from a person aged 65 to 79 with COVID-19, enrolled during active disease. CDR3 amino acids: CASTYDRIYGYTF. The CDR3 nucleotides are TGTGCCAGCACCTACGACAGGATCTATGGCTACACCTTC.